The sequence of this T cell receptor beta chain was determined in a study of PD-1 blockade in classical Hodgkin lymphoma. Study conclusions and caveats: Why repertoires differed is undefined; disease activity or prior therapy possibly contributed. Whereas CD4+ TCR diversity had risen significantly by C4D1, CD8+ TCR diversity had not.

Assay: immunoSEQ multiplex PCR; the TCRdb copy retains only in-frame clones and omits some. The data show about 27,000 clones, 75% to 90% seen once. Time point meaning: cycle 4 day 1 (C4D1), after more than five weeks of nivolumab. Patients all relapsed after autologous stem cell transplantation, and there was variation in brentuximab vedotin exposure. Negative magnetic selection isolated CD4+ T cells from thawed PBMCs. Responses achieved at best were complete response, partial response or progressive disease. Concerning this clone: The antigen remains unidentified.

The germline CDR1 and CDR2 sequences are SGHRS and YFSETQ. CDR3 length equals 13 residues. The ends were cut back, 0 bases at V and 4 bases at J, with 7 bases in the middle. The sample here was CD4+ T cells from blood, taken before the fourth cycle of nivolumab. The rearrangement links TRBV5-1 to TRBJ2-5; D remains ambiguous. The origin of this receptor is a human donor with classical Hodgkin lymphoma. The CDR3 protein is CASSLALGETQYF. The CDR3, as DNA: TGCGCCAGCAGCTTGGCCTTAGGAGAGACCCAGTACTTC.